This TCR beta chain was recovered during a study of OX40 agonist ivuxolimab in advanced cancers. Study as a whole: At doses from 0.01 to 10 mg/kg, patients were given intravenous ivuxolimab every 2 weeks. Head and neck, renal cell, melanoma or hepatocellular carcinoma were the cancers that dose-escalation patients had.

Sequencing was performed with immunoSEQ multiplex PCR; in TCRdb, only in-frame clones are kept and a portion is missing. The repertoire has about 15,000 clones, more than 70% of them found once; the top ten carry 28%. Findings and caveats of the study: Determination of antigen specificity was not performed for the expanded peripheral T cells. Patients with a partial response at 0.1-3.0 mg/kg had among the lowest clonal expansion.

A note on this clone: The antigen is unknown.

V dropped 4 bases and J dropped 6 bases, with 12 bases sitting between them. The germline V gene encodes CDR1 MNHEY and CDR2 SMNVEV (reference sequence). The CDR3 consists of 13 residues. The specimen comprised CD4+ or CD8+ T cells sorted from blood, sampled in a trial of the OX40 agonist ivuxolimab. The sequence derives from an adult with an advanced solid tumor such as melanoma, head and neck, liver or kidney cancer. The chain recombines TRBV27 with TRBJ1-2, with a tentative D call TRBD1 (5 bases). As DNA, the CDR3 is TGTGCCAGCAGTTCCTCCGGGACGGATGGCTACACCTTC. Protein sequence: CASSSSGTDGYTF.